The source of this T cell receptor beta chain is a study of T cells in Graves' hyperthyroidism and ophthalmopathy. Overall study results and limits: In the analysis, a 13 V-J model separated ophthalmopathy from stable hyperthyroidism.

Amplification targeted TCR beta CDR3 regions from RNA transcripts. The HTBI set primed first-round TCR CDR3 RT-PCR. TCRdb used MiXCR to reprocess the multiplex PCR reads, holding one entry per CDR3 protein. The profile shows more than 500,000 distinct CDR3 sequences, 14% to 15% of them singletons. This clonotype was observed at least ten times. Its antigen is unidentified. Uncontrolled infection, other autoimmune disease, pregnancy or lactation barred patients from enrollment. Clinical symptoms, serum thyroxine, TRAb, thyroid ultrasound and orbital computed tomography established diagnosis. The receptor comes from a woman between 35 and 50 years old with Graves' ophthalmopathy. What was sequenced was blood.

The CDR3 region has the DNA TGTGCCTGGTCGCGGTCAGCCTACGAGCAGTACTTC. Its protein product is CAWSRSAYEQYF. The rearrangement uses TRBV30 and TRBJ2-7; D uncertain. The ends were cut back, 5 bases at V and 2 bases at J, with 10 bases in the middle. Germline V gene sequence: CDR1 GTSNPN, CDR2 SVGIG (reference sequence). There are 12 residues in the CDR3.